This paragraph covers one T cell receptor (beta chain) sequence. The conserved closing phenylalanine or tryptophan is absent in this CDR3, likely reflecting a read error. The DNA is omitted, as the CDR3 cannot be located on it reliably, and the CDR3 follows TCRdb's listing. This sample was taken from a study of Ad26.COV2.S vaccination and SARS-CoV-2 variants. CDR1 and CDR2 (germline): SGHRS, YFSETQ. The CDR3 totals 8 residues, both ends included. Treatment defined: around 19 received Ad26.COV2.S at low or high dose, single or two shots; about 5 received placebo; per-sample allocation not given. Collection of samples fell on day 63 after the first vaccine or placebo injection. Libraries were prepared by immunoSEQ multiplex PCR; TCRdb keeps only in-frame clonotypes and omits some of them. This table holds about 280,000 clones, more than 75% found once.

The receptor was isolated from a person aged 18-60 years who received the Ad26.COV2.S COVID-19 vaccine or a placebo. The genes are TRBV5-1 and TRBJ2-7. This specimen consisted of peripheral blood, obtained in a trial of Ad26.COV2.S vaccine versus placebo. CDR3: CASSPTGI.